These 12 T cell receptor beta chains originate from one sample sequenced in a study of response to subunit inactivated influenza vaccine (dated by TCRdb to between 2018 and 2020). Library creation used RT-PCR. The listed sequencing device is Illumina HiSeq 2500. TCRdb reprocessing: public reads trimmed at Q25 with fastp, clones called with MiXCR, in-frame beta chains kept. CDR3 protein sequences are deduplicated, and each keeps its most common genes and DNA. This sample gives hundreds of thousands of distinct CDR3 sequences in total; 25% of them show up just once. The top ten clones comprise 1.5% to 2% of the sample. Sequencing was performed on CD4+ T cells sorted from PBMCs, taken less than 6 days after vaccination. The source of these receptors is a man over 45 who received an inactivated influenza vaccine. Donor details come from another sample of the same person, matched by shared clones.

The chain couples TRBV5-1 to TRBJ2-5, with 11 bases identical to TRBD1. CDR1 and CDR2 (germline): SGHRS, YFSETQ. The V segment lost 5 bases and the J segment 5 bases; nucleotides outside the gene matches: 8. The CDR3 is 15 residues long. CDR3 sequence: CASSSGQGAVETQYF. As DNA, the CDR3 is TGCGCCAGCAGTTCCGGACAGGGGGCTGTGGAGACCCAGTACTTC.

The V and J genes are TRBV12-3 or TRBV12-4 and TRBJ1-2; D not certain. The CDR3 runs 16 residues. V was clipped by 5 bases and J by 0 bases, with 16 bases between them. The CDR3 here is CASSPRLYQANYGYTF. The CDR3 DNA reads as TGTGCCAGCAGTCCCAGACTCTACCAAGCTAACTATGGCTACACCTTC.

The table lists this clonotype with a few counts. The J gene is TRBJ2-7, the V gene TRBV29-1; D unresolved. V dropped 4 bases and J dropped 4 bases, with 17 bases sitting between them. The germline V gene encodes CDR1 SQVTM and CDR2 ANQGSEA. This CDR3 is 14 amino acids long. The CDR3 protein is CSVVSHGQEYEQYF. The CDR3 coding sequence is TGCAGCGTTGTAAGTCACGGGCAGGAATACGAGCAGTACTTC.

This clonotype was picked up a small number of times. J is TRBJ2-3 and V is TRBV7-2, with 11 bases fitting TRBD2. The CDR3 sequence is 16 residues long. V trimming: 2 bases; J trimming: 1 base; junction bases outside the gene matches: 2. Germline V gene data show CDR1 as SGHTA and CDR2 as FQGNSA. The CDR3: CASSLNSGGGTDTQYF. For the CDR3, the DNA is TGTGCCAGCAGCTTAAATAGCGGGGGGGGCACAGATACGCAGTATTTT.

This clonotype showed up just a few times. The chain combines TRBV5-1 with TRBJ2-7; possible D gene TRBD2, 6 bases. The CDR3 has 14 amino acids. Looked up from germline, CDR1 is SGHRS and CDR2 is YFSETQ. Trimming took 3 bases from V and 6 from J, leaving 16 bases between them. The CDR3 here is CASSSGEVGTEQYF. The DNA of the CDR3 is TGCGCCAGCAGCTCGGGGGAGGTGGGGACCGAGCAGTACTTC.

The V call is TRBV5-1, the J call TRBJ2-3, with D tentatively TRBD1 or TRBD2 (5 bases each). CDR1 is SGHRS, CDR2 YFSETQ, per germline. The CDR3 has 15 residues. Trimming removed 3 bases at V and 4 bases at J, with 15 bases between. Written as DNA, the CDR3 is TGCGCCAGCAGCTCTGACGGGGCCTGGTCAGATACGCAGTATTTT. It is translated as CASSSDGAWSDTQYF.

This clonotype has more than one count but fewer than ten. V is TRBV4-3 and J is TRBJ2-5; maybe TRBD1 (6 bases). Deletions cut 0 bases from V and 6 bases from J, with 8 bases between. The CDR3 is 13 residues long. Germline V gene lookup returns CDR1 LGHNA and CDR2 YSLEER. DNA for the CDR3: TGCGCCAGCAGCCAAGAACAGGGAAAGACCCAGTACTTC. It is translated as CASSQEQGKTQYF.

This clonotype came up a few times. This sequence joins TRBV28 and TRBJ1-2, with 8 nucleotides matching TRBD1. CDR1 and CDR2 (germline): MDHEN, SYDVKM. The ends lost 6 bases at V and 2 bases at J; junction bases unmatched: 5. The CDR3 spans 14 residues. CDR3 sequence reads: CASSSGQANYGYTF. CDR3 bases: TGTGCCAGCAGCTCGGGACAGGCAAACTATGGCTACACCTTC.

This chain connects TRBV4-2 to TRBJ2-3, with 14 bases aligning to TRBD2. V shed 3 bases and J 0 bases; nucleotides not matched to a gene: 11. This CDR3 is 20 amino acids long. Germline lookup yields CDR1 LGHNA and CDR2 YNFKEQ. CDR3 nucleotide sequence: TGTGCCAGCAGCCAGCGGACTAGCGGGGGGACTAGTTCTAGCACAGATACGCAGTATTTT. Encoded protein: CASSQRTSGGTSSSTDTQYF.

V and J are TRBV7-6 and TRBJ2-1; TRBD2 matches 13 bases. Germline V gene data show CDR1 as SGHVS and CDR2 as FNYEAQ. Unmatched junction bases numbered 16, after V lost 3 bases and J lost 8 bases. CDR3 size: 19 residues. The CDR3 is CASSLSGTSGMWGSYEQFF. CDR3 sequence (DNA): TGTGCCAGCAGCTTGTCGGGGACTAGCGGGATGTGGGGGTCTTATGAGCAGTTCTTC.

In its sample, this clonotype was seen a few times. The chain carries TRBV12-3 or TRBV12-4 and TRBJ2-4; 11 nucleotides match TRBD2. The junction had 10 bases not matched to a gene; V was cut back by 3 bases and J by 9 bases. The CDR3 has 16 residues. The CDR3 nucleotides read TGTGCCAGCAGTTTGGGGGATGCGACTAGCGGGGTCATTCAGTACTTC. This codes for CASSLGDATSGVIQYF.

Only a few counts were recorded for this clonotype. V gene TRBV5-1 combines with J gene TRBJ2-1, with D perhaps matching TRBD1 (6 bases). Trimming pared 0 bases from V and 2 bases from J, leaving 9 bases between. The germline gives CDR1 SGHRS, CDR2 YFSETQ. The CDR3 is made up of 15 amino acids. The CDR3 coding sequence is TGCGCCAGCAGCTTGGGGGGGCTGACCTACAATGAGCAGTTCTTC. It codes for CASSLGGLTYNEQFF.